What follows are 30 T cell receptor beta chains derived from one specimen sequenced in a study of cytomegalovirus exposure and HLA in healthy donors (TCRdb year 2017). Library preparation was by the immunoSEQ multiplex PCR assay. For the multiplex PCR, a mixture combining 60 forward primers for TCR Vbeta segments and 13 reverse primers for TCR Jbeta segments was used. Held by TCRdb, this immuneACCESS table contains in-frame sequences only and omits some clones. Under half of the omission traces to an unresolved V gene where checked; the cause of the rest is unknown. Recorded for this sample are 150,000 to 200,000 clones; 81% of them occurred a single time. The ten largest clones take up around 1.9% of the sample. What was sequenced was PBMCs. These receptors were taken from a woman between 18 and 29 years old in good health and CMV-seronegative.

This clone has a single count. The V call is TRBV6-1, the J call TRBJ1-3, with a tentative D call TRBD1 (5 bases). This CDR3 is 14 amino acids long. V lost 7 bases and J lost 6, with 16 bases in between. Germline V gene lookup returns CDR1 MNHNS and CDR2 SASEGT. The CDR3 sequence: CASMPQALENTIYF. The CDR3, as DNA: TGTGCCAGCATGCCACAGGCCCTGGAAAACACCATATATTTT.

The V and J genes are TRBV29-1 and TRBJ2-7, with TRBD1 identical over 7 bases. Losses at the gene ends were 0 bases for V and 2 bases for J; bases not matched to a gene: 13. The germline V gene encodes CDR1 SQVTM and CDR2 ANQGSEA. The CDR3 extends over 17 amino acids. In DNA form, the CDR3 reads TGCAGCGTTGAAGATCCTACAACCGGGACAGCGGCCTACGAGCAGTACTTC. Protein: CSVEDPTTGTAAYEQYF.

The chain carries TRBV9 and TRBJ2-3; D unclear. CDR1 is SGDLS and CDR2 is YYNGEE in the germline V gene. This CDR3 contains 17 residues. V shed 2 bases and J shed 2 bases, with 18 bases lying between them. The CDR3 region is CASSVRPRGDSTDTQYF. CDR3 in DNA: TGTGCCAGCAGCGTTAGGCCTCGCGGAGATTCCACAGATACGCAGTATTTT.

The CDR3 DNA follows: TGTGCCAGCAGCCCAGGCCAGGGGGCCGGCAATGAGCAGTTCTTC. It specifies CASSPGQGAGNEQFF. V and J are TRBV9 and TRBJ2-1; 8 positions match TRBD1. The V and J ends lost 4 bases and 6 bases, in that order; junction bases with no gene match: 9. Germline CDR1 and CDR2: SGDLS and YYNGEE. The CDR3 totals 15 residues.

The chain is built from TRBV19 and TRBJ1-2; 9 nucleotides agree with TRBD1. CDR1 and CDR2 (germline): LNHDA, SQIVND (reference sequence). V lost 0 bases and J lost 8; bases outside the gene matches: 7. This CDR3 spans 15 amino acids. The CDR3 reads CASSIDLGQGGGYTF. CDR3 nucleotide sequence: TGTGCCAGTAGTATAGACTTGGGACAGGGTGGAGGCTACACCTTC.

The chain combines TRBV2 with TRBJ2-4, with 8 positions matching TRBD1. The CDR3 runs to 13 residues. Trimming removed 10 bases from V and 7 bases from J; junction bases left unmatched: 9. Germline values: CDR1 SNHLY, CDR2 FYNNEI. DNA for the CDR3: TGTGCCACGGCCGGACAGGGTTCGAACATTCAGTACTTC. Translated: CATAGQGSNIQYF.

This chain connects TRBV18 to TRBJ2-1, with 15 bases matching TRBD2. Germline V gene lookup returns CDR1 KGHSH and CDR2 LQKENI. The CDR3 has 18 amino acids. With 6 bases clipped from V and 7 bases from J, the junction kept 13 bases outside the gene matches. The CDR3 sequence: CASSRTSGRALVGNEQFF. DNA of the CDR3: TGTGCCAGCTCCAGGACTAGCGGGAGGGCCCTCGTAGGAAATGAGCAGTTCTTC. The whole variable domain, remainder taken from reference TRBV18 and TRBJ2-1, is NAGVMQNPRHLVRRRGQEARLRCSPMKGHSHVYWYRQLPEEGLKFMVYLQKENIIDESGMPKERFSAEFPKEGPSILRIQQVVRGDSAAYFCASSRTSGRALVGNEQFFGPGTRLTVL.

This clone came up a few times. V and J are TRBV15 and TRBJ1-2; D perhaps matches TRBD1 (6 bases). Looked up from germline, CDR1 is LNHNV and CDR2 is YYDKDF (reference sequence). CDR3 length equals 16 residues. Between the trimmed V and J ends, which lost 3 bases and 1 base, there was a span of 15 bases. The CDR3 is CATSSLEQGSNYGYTF. CDR3 sequence (DNA): TGTGCCACCAGCAGCCTGGAGCAGGGGAGTAACTATGGCTACACCTTC.

V and J are TRBV5-4 and TRBJ2-7; 9 nucleotides agree with TRBD2. The CDR3 totals 11 residues. Germline V gene lookup returns CDR1 SGHNT and CDR2 YYREEE (reference sequence). J lost 5 bases, V lost 9 bases, and 3 bases had no gene match. The CDR3 bases are TGTGCCATGCGGGGGGGCCACGAGCAGTACTTC. Amino acids: CAMRGGHEQYF.

The chain joins TRBV6-5 to TRBJ2-7, with D tentatively TRBD2 (6 bases). CDR3 size: 13 residues. Germline loops: CDR1 MNHEY, CDR2 SVGAGI. Trimming cost V 2 bases and J 4 bases, with 9 bases left between them. The DNA of the CDR3 is TGTGCCAGCAGTTACACGGAGGGATACGAGCAGTACTTC. Encoded protein: CASSYTEGYEQYF.

The gene calls are TRBV5-6 and TRBJ1-5; D ambiguous. This CDR3 has 14 residues. V shed 3 bases and J shed 4 bases, with 11 bases lying between them. The germline V gene has CDR1 SGHDT and CDR2 YYEEEE. CDR3 in DNA: TGTGCCAGCAGCTCGGGAACTCGTAATCAGCCCCAGCATTTT. Residues: CASSSGTRNQPQHF.

CDR3 bases: TGTGCCAGTAGTATAGTCGGGGGACAGGGTTCCTACGAGCAGTACTTC. This codes for CASSIVGGQGSYEQYF. This rearrangement joins TRBV19 to TRBJ2-7; 9 positions agree with TRBD1. This CDR3 is 16 amino acids long. V shed 1 base and J 1 base; nucleotides not matched to a gene: 5. Germline loops: CDR1 LNHDA, CDR2 SQIVND (reference sequence). The entire variable domain, with the rest obtained from reference TRBV19 and TRBJ2-7, is as follows: DGGITQSPKYLFRKEGQNVTLSCEQNLNHDAMYWYRQDPGQGLRLIYYSQIVNDFQKGDIAEGYSVSREKKESFPLTVTSAQKNPTAFYLCASSIVGGQGSYEQYFGPGTRLTVT.

The table lists this clone with a few counts. The genes are TRBV4-1 and TRBJ1-2; D not certain. Germline V gene sequence: CDR1 MGHRA, CDR2 YSYEKL. V was trimmed by 0 bases and J by 2 bases, leaving 10 bases between them. The length of the CDR3 is 15 residues. CDR3 in amino acids: CASSQDLVRNYGYTF. CDR3 nucleotides: TGCGCCAGCAGCCAAGATTTGGTCAGAAACTATGGCTACACCTTC.

CDR3 DNA sequence: TGTGCCAGCAGTTACGGTTTGGGCCAGCCCCAGCATTTT. Translating gives CASSYGLGQPQHF. The chain couples TRBV6-5 to TRBJ1-5; D ambiguous. Trimming took 2 bases from V and 7 from J, leaving 9 bases between them. The CDR3 runs 13 residues. Germline values: CDR1 MNHEY, CDR2 SVGAGI.

This chain's CDR3 is CASSTRTSGRTDTQYF. CDR3 sequence (DNA): TGCGCCAGCAGCACGAGGACTAGCGGGAGGACAGATACGCAGTATTTT. The V gene is TRBV5-1, the J gene TRBJ2-3; 14 bases are a match to TRBD2. CDR1 is SGHRS and CDR2 is YFSETQ in the germline V gene. The ends lost 4 bases at V and 3 bases at J; junction bases unmatched: 4. The CDR3 spans 16 residues.

CDR3 region: CARSLVTGFGGTEAFF. Here the CDR3 DNA reads TGTGCCAGAAGCTTGGTGACAGGGTTTGGGGGCACTGAAGCTTTCTTT. This chain joins TRBV5-3 and TRBJ1-1, with 7 bases matching TRBD1. TRBV5-3 is treated as an ORF (open reading frame) with a function not yet certain. The V gene end was trimmed by 0 bases and the J gene end by 4 bases; junction bases not matched to a gene: 9. The CDR3 is 16 residues long.

In its sample, this clone was seen a few times. The V gene is TRBV9, the J gene TRBJ1-4; 9 bases are a match to TRBD1. Germline values: CDR1 SGDLS, CDR2 YYNGEE. The CDR3 is 19 residues long. J was trimmed by 3 bases and V by 3 bases; bases with no gene match: 15. The CDR3 region is CASSETLGTGKFANEKLFF. The CDR3 DNA reads as TGTGCCAGCAGCGAAACCCTTGGGACAGGGAAGTTTGCTAATGAAAAACTGTTTTTT.

The chain uses TRBV18 and TRBJ1-4; D not certain. The CDR3 sequence is 15 residues long. Trimming cost V 3 bases and J 3 bases, with 11 bases left between them. Germline V CDR1 and CDR2: KGHSH, LQKENI. The CDR3 here is CASSPTGSSNEKLFF. The CDR3 DNA reads TGTGCCAGCTCACCGACCGGGTCCTCTAATGAAAAACTGTTTTTT.

This sequence joins TRBV7-9 and TRBJ1-1; D is perhaps TRBD1 (5 bases). Germline V gene data show CDR1 as SEHNR and CDR2 as FQNEAQ (reference sequence). V lost 0 bases, J lost 3 bases, and 8 bases lay in between. The CDR3 spans 14 residues. Here the CDR3 DNA reads TGTGCCAGCAGCTTAGCGCTAGGGGACACTGAAGCTTTCTTT. Translation: CASSLALGDTEAFF.

This chain joins TRBV5-1 and TRBJ1-5, with TRBD1 matching 10 bases. The CDR3 covers 15 residues. V was pared by 4 bases and J by 6 bases, with 7 bases of the junction left unmatched. The germline gives CDR1 SGHRS, CDR2 YFSETQ. CDR3 in amino acids: CASSPGQGLAQPQHF. Written as DNA, the CDR3 is TGCGCCAGCAGCCCGGGACAGGGGTTGGCTCAGCCCCAGCATTTT.

The chain joins TRBV30 to TRBJ1-4; weak D call: TRBD1 (5 bases). Germline loops: CDR1 GTSNPN, CDR2 SVGIG (reference sequence). This CDR3 has 14 amino acids. V gave up 5 bases and J gave up 0 bases, with 10 bases separating them. The CDR3 reads CAWGGGATNEKLFF. The CDR3 DNA reads as TGTGCCTGGGGGGGAGGAGCAACTAATGAAAAACTGTTTTTT.

There are a few counts of this clone. V is TRBV28 and J is TRBJ1-5, with 12 bases fitting TRBD1. The CDR3 length is 17 residues. The trim removed 6 bases at V and 1 base at J, leaving 7 bases unmatched. In germline, CDR1 is MDHEN, CDR2 SYDVKM. Here the CDR3 reads CASRPGQGAWSNQPQHF. The CDR3 coding sequence is TGTGCCAGCAGACCGGGACAGGGGGCTTGGAGCAATCAGCCCCAGCATTTT.

V gene TRBV4-1 combines with J gene TRBJ1-2; 7 bases are a match to TRBD1. This CDR3 is 14 amino acids long. Germline lookup yields CDR1 MGHRA and CDR2 YSYEKL. Trimming at V came to 7 bases and at J to 3 bases, leaving 8 bases not matched to a gene. CDR3 bases: TGCGCCAGCACCCCTGACAGGGCGCACTATGGCTACACCTTC. It codes for CASTPDRAHYGYTF.

Only one count was recorded for this clone. The CDR3 nucleotides are TGTGCCAGCAGCTTAGCGCGTTCGAGGGAAGGTGCCAAAAACATTCAGTACTTC. Its protein product is CASSLARSREGAKNIQYF. The chain recombines TRBV11-1 with TRBJ2-4, with TRBD2 as a possible D gene (5 bases). V gave up 0 bases and J gave up 1 base, with 16 bases separating them. CDR1 is SGHAT, CDR2 FQDESV, per germline (reference sequence). The CDR3 runs 18 residues.

This clone turned up a few times. The rearrangement links TRBV5-4 to TRBJ1-2; maybe TRBD1 (5 bases). Trimming took off 4 bases at V and 2 bases at J, with 18 bases between the two ends. CDR1 SGHNT and CDR2 YYREEE come from the germline V gene (reference sequence). The CDR3 is 16 amino acids. The CDR3 loop is CASSASLTVPNYGYTF. The DNA of the CDR3 is TGTGCCAGCAGCGCGTCTTTGACAGTCCCCAACTATGGCTACACCTTC.

This clone was detected only once. V is TRBV7-9 and J is TRBJ2-2; weak D call: TRBD2 (6 bases). This CDR3 is 14 amino acids long. The germline V and J ends were trimmed by 9 bases and 3 bases, with 14 bases remaining between them. Germline CDR1 reads SEHNR; CDR2 reads FQNEAQ (reference sequence). The CDR3 sequence is CARKAGPDTGELFF. CDR3 nucleotide sequence: TGTGCCAGAAAGGCGGGACCCGACACCGGGGAGCTGTTTTTT.

V is TRBV10-1 and J is TRBJ1-2; D gene unclear. This CDR3 has 14 residues. Germline values: CDR1 WNHNN, CDR2 SYGVQD (reference sequence). Trimming left V 0 bases short and J 4 bases short, with 9 bases between. The DNA for the CDR3 is TGCGCCAGCAGTGAGTCGCGGCAGTTCTATGGCTACACCTTC. Its translation is CASSESRQFYGYTF.

This clone was seen a handful of times. The CDR3 nucleotides are TGTGCCAGCAGACCGACTAGCGGGGGGGCGGATGAGCAGTTCTTC. Protein: CASRPTSGGADEQFF. The chain couples TRBV6-1 to TRBJ2-1; 14 nucleotides line up with TRBD2. The CDR3 extends over 15 amino acids. V shed 6 bases, J shed 8 bases, and the junction held 6 bases outside the gene matches. CDR1 and CDR2 (germline): MNHNS, SASEGT.

The chain links TRBV29-1 to TRBJ1-1; TRBD1 matches 7 bases. CDR1 SQVTM and CDR2 ANQGSEA come from the germline V gene. With V trimmed by 4 bases and J by 0 bases, 11 bases remained unmatched. This CDR3 is built from 16 residues. CDR3 amino acids: CSVALTGIGVNTEAFF. CDR3 nucleotide sequence: TGCAGCGTTGCCCTGACAGGGATTGGAGTGAACACTGAAGCTTTCTTT. The full variable domain, rest sourced from reference TRBV29-1 and TRBJ1-1, is SAVISQKPSRDICQRGTSLTIQCQVDSQVTMMFWYRQQPGQSLTLIATANQGSEATYESGFVIDKFPISRPNLTFSTLTVSNMSPEDSSIYLCSVALTGIGVNTEAFFGQGTRLTVV.

This clone has a single count. The gene calls are TRBV6-8 and TRBJ2-3, with TRBD2 matching 8 bases. The germline V gene encodes CDR1 MNHGY and CDR2 SAAAGT. V gave up 8 bases and J gave up 3 bases; unmatched junction bases: 4. The CDR3 extends over 13 amino acids. The CDR3 sequence is CASASGPTDTQYF. The DNA for the CDR3 is TGTGCCAGCGCTAGCGGGCCTACAGATACGCAGTATTTT.